The present TCR beta chain was sequenced within a study of blood T cell repertoires in COVID-19. J was trimmed by 6 bases and V by 2 bases; bases with no gene match: 9. The germline V gene has CDR1 MNHEY and CDR2 SVGAGI. The CDR3 loop spans 16 amino acids. Assay: immunoSEQ multiplex PCR; the TCRdb copy retains only in-frame clones and omits some. The table records 65,000 or so clones, more than 80% of them present only once. The chain links TRBV6-5 to TRBJ1-2; 10 bases are shared with TRBD1. Sequences were obtained from peripheral blood. This sequence was found in an elderly man with acute or convalescent COVID-19. The CDR3 nucleotides read TGTGCCAGCAGTTACCCCGGGGCGACAGGGGGCGATGGCTACACCTTC. This gives the protein CASSYPGATGGDGYTF.